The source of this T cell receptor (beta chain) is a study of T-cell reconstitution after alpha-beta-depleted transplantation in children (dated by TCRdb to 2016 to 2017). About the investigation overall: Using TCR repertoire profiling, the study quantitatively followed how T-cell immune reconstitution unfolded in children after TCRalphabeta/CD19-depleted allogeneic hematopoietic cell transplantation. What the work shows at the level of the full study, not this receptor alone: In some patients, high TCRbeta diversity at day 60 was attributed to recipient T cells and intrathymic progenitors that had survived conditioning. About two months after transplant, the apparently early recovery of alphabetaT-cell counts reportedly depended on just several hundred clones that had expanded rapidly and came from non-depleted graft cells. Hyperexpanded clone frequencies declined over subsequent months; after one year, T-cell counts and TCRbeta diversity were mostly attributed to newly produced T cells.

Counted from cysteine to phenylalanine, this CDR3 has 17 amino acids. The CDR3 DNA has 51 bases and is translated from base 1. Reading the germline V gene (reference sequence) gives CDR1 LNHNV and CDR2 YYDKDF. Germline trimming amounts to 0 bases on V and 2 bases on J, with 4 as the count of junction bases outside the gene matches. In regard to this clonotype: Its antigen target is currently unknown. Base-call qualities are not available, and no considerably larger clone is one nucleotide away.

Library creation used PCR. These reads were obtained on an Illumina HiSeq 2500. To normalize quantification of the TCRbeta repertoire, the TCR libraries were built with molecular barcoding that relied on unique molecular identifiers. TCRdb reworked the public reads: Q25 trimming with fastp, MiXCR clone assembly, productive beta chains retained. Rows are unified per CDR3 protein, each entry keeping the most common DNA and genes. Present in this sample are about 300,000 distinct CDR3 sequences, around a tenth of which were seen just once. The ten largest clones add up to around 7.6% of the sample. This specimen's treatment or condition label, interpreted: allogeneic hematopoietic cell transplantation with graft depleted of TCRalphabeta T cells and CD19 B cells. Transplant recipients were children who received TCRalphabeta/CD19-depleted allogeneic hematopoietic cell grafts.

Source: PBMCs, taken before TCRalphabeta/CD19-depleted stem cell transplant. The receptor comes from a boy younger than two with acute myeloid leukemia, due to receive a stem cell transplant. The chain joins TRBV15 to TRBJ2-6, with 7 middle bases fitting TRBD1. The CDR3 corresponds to CATSRDQTGAGANVLTF. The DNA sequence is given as TGTGCCACCAGCAGAGATCAAACAGGGGCTGGGGCCAACGTCCTGACTTTC.